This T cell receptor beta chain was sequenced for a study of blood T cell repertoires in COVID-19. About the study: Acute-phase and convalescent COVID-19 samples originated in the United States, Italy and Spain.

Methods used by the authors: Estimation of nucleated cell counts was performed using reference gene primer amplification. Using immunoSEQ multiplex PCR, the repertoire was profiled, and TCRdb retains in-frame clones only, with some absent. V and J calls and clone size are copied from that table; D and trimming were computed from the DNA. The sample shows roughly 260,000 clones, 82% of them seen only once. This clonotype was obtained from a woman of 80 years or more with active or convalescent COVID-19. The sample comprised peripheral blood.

CDR3 DNA sequence: TGTGCCAGCAGTCTAGGGGTCTCTGGAAACACCATATATTTT. Residues: CASSLGVSGNTIYF. This rearrangement joins TRBV28 to TRBJ1-3, with a weak D call TRBD1 (5 bases). Trimming shortened V by 5 bases and J by 0 bases, and 8 bases separated the two germline ends. The length of the CDR3 is 14 residues. CDR1 is MDHEN, CDR2 SYDVKM, per germline. Supplemented by reference TRBV28 and TRBJ1-3, the full variable domain reads DVKVTQSSRYLVKRTGEKVFLECVQDMDHENMFWYRQDPGLGLRLIYFSYDVKMKEKGDIPEGYSVSREKKERFSLILESASTNQTSMYLCASSLGVSGNTIYFGEGSWLTVV.